Presented here are 9 T cell receptor beta chains from one specimen sequenced in a study of control samples from healthy donors and cancer patients. The protocol was immunoSEQ multiplex PCR, while the TCRdb copy is restricted to in-frame clones and leaves out a portion. The sample yields around 190,000 clones, over 85% seen once. Sequencing was carried out using blood. The receptors derive from a man in his thirties or forties in good health.

Only one count was recorded for this clone. The V call is TRBV7-9, the J call TRBJ1-2; D might be TRBD1 (5 bases). The germline V gene has CDR1 SEHNR and CDR2 FQNEAQ (reference sequence). V shed 1 base and J shed 3 bases, with 12 bases lying between them. The CDR3 is 15 residues long. CDR3 in amino acids: CASSLGSTGDYGYTF. The CDR3 DNA sequence: TGTGCCAGCAGCTTAGGAAGTACAGGAGACTATGGCTACACCTTC.

The J gene is TRBJ1-4, the V gene TRBV9; tentative D call: TRBD1 (5 bases). With 0 bases removed from V and 10 bases from J, the gap between germline ends came to 13 bases. The CDR3 is made up of 14 amino acids. Per the germline V gene, CDR1 is SGDLS and CDR2 is YYNGEE. CDR3 in amino acids: CASSVGGPGGKLFF. CDR3 DNA: TGTGCCAGCAGCGTAGGAGGGCCCGGGGGAAAACTGTTTTTT. Variable domain in full (rest from reference TRBV9 and TRBJ1-4): DSGVTQTPKHLITATGQRVTLRCSPRSGDLSVYWYQQSLDQGLQFLIQYYNGEERAKGNILERFSAQQFPDLHSELNLSSLELGDSALYFCASSVGGPGGKLFFGSGTQLSVL.

The chain employs TRBV18 and TRBJ1-2; the match to TRBD1 covers 7 bases. This CDR3 spans 15 amino acids. From germline, CDR1 is KGHSH and CDR2 LQKENI. With 0 bases clipped from V and 3 bases from J, the junction kept 4 bases outside the gene matches. This CDR3 is CASSPPSQGDYGYTF. The CDR3 DNA reads as TGTGCCAGCTCACCACCATCCCAGGGGGACTATGGCTACACCTTC.

This clone has more than one count but fewer than ten. The chain joins TRBV5-1 to TRBJ1-1; D might be TRBD1 (5 bases). This CDR3 comprises 13 residues. Germline values: CDR1 SGHRS, CDR2 YFSETQ. The V end lost 5 bases, the J end lost 2 bases, and 10 bases lay between the germline ends. This CDR3 is CASSGALNTEAFF. DNA for the CDR3: TGCGCCAGCAGTGGGGCTCTCAACACTGAAGCTTTCTTT.

The chain uses TRBV2 and TRBJ1-5; 8 bases line up with TRBD1. The CDR3 totals 16 residues. Trimming removed 4 bases from V and 9 bases from J; junction bases left unmatched: 14. The germline CDR1 and CDR2 sequences are SNHLY and FYNNEI. The CDR3 bases are TGTGCCAGCAGTGGTTCCTCAGGACAGGGCCTAGGGCCCCAGCATTTT. It encodes CASSGSSGQGLGPQHF.

The chain couples TRBV15 to TRBJ1-2; no clear D. Trimming took 1 base from V and 1 from J, leaving 7 bases between them. There are 14 residues in the CDR3. The germline gives CDR1 LNHNV, CDR2 YYDKDF (reference sequence). This CDR3 is CATSRAFFNYGYTF. Written as DNA, the CDR3 is TGTGCCACCAGCAGAGCTTTTTTTAACTATGGCTACACCTTC.

CDR3 sequence: CASSTSTDTQYF. The CDR3 region has the DNA TGTGCCAGCAGCACAAGCACAGATACGCAGTATTTT. V gene TRBV12-1 combines with J gene TRBJ2-3; TRBD1, the D gene given by the table, was not confirmed from the DNA. TRBV12-1 is shown as a pseudogene. The CDR3 sequence is 12 residues long.

The chain carries TRBV2 and TRBJ1-1; no clear D. The CDR3 is made up of 14 amino acids. CDR1 is SNHLY, CDR2 FYNNEI, per germline. Trimming pared 5 bases from V and 6 bases from J, leaving 16 bases between. CDR3 DNA: TGTGCCAGCAGTTCCGACGGGCCGAGGGCTGAAGCTTTCTTT. This gives the protein CASSSDGPRAEAFF.

The V call is TRBV19, the J call TRBJ1-4; D remains ambiguous. V gave up 5 bases and J gave up 0 bases, with 13 bases separating them. Germline CDR1 LNHDA, CDR2 SQIVND (reference sequence). CDR3 length: 16 amino acids. The CDR3 loop reads CASSFASMPTNEKLFF. The CDR3 region has the DNA TGTGCCAGTAGTTTCGCCTCTATGCCAACTAATGAAAAACTGTTTTTT.